These 15 T cell receptor beta chains came from one sample sequenced in a study of beta chain features in type 1 diabetes. Investigators reverse transcribed all isolated RNA, so they sequenced expressed TCRB transcripts. Only in-frame clones appear in the TCRdb table, and some are missing; sequencing was by immunoSEQ multiplex PCR. The data contain around 340,000 clones, 6.5% to 10% of them singletons. The sample taken for sequencing was central memory CD4+ T cells from blood. The receptors derive from a woman younger than 35 in good health.

This clone was detected only a few times. The CDR3 DNA reads TGTGCCAGCTCACCGGGACAGGGGGCGCGCTACGAGCAGTACTTC. As protein: CASSPGQGARYEQYF. V is TRBV18 and J is TRBJ2-7, with 12 bases matching TRBD1. Trimming cost V 3 bases and J 3 bases; bases outside gene matches: 3. The CDR3 runs 15 residues. Germline V CDR1 and CDR2: KGHSH, LQKENI. The variable domain in full, completed from reference TRBV18 and TRBJ2-7, reads NAGVMQNPRHLVRRRGQEARLRCSPMKGHSHVYWYRQLPEEGLKFMVYLQKENIIDESGMPKERFSAEFPKEGPSILRIQQVVRGDSAAYFCASSPGQGARYEQYFGPGTRLTVT.

In this sample, this clone turned up many times. The V gene is TRBV7-9, the J gene TRBJ2-7; 9 nucleotides agree with TRBD2. Trimming took 1 base from V and 4 from J; bases not matched to a gene: 2. Germline V gives CDR1 SEHNR, CDR2 FQNEAQ (reference sequence). This CDR3 is 14 amino acids long. The CDR3 sequence: CASSLEGLAYEQYF. CDR3 nucleotide sequence: TGTGCCAGCAGCTTAGAGGGACTAGCTTACGAGCAGTACTTC.

The CDR3 DNA sequence: TGTGCCAGCAGCGCCTCCCGGAGGGGCCACGAGCAGTACTTC. Translating gives CASSASRRGHEQYF. The V and J genes are TRBV14 and TRBJ2-7; D might be TRBD2 (6 bases). The CDR3 has 14 residues. Germline V gene lookup returns CDR1 SGHDN and CDR2 FVKESK. Trimming left V 5 bases short and J 5 bases short, with 16 bases between.

The chain joins TRBV19 to TRBJ1-5, with 10 bases aligning to TRBD1. Germline CDR1 and CDR2: LNHDA and SQIVND (reference sequence). Trimming cost V 1 base and J 4 bases; bases outside gene matches: 7. CDR3 length equals 17 residues. The CDR3 spells CASSIGDGTGVNQPQHF. In DNA form, the CDR3 reads TGTGCCAGTAGTATAGGAGACGGGACAGGGGTTAATCAGCCCCAGCATTTT.

The chain combines TRBV28 with TRBJ1-4; D possibly corresponds to TRBD1 (5 bases). V was shortened by 5 bases and J by 8 bases, with 9 bases between the two germline ends. The CDR3 consists of 12 residues. The germline V gene has CDR1 MDHEN and CDR2 SYDVKM. For the CDR3, the DNA is TGTGCCAGCAGTCAGGGCTGGGAAAAACTGTTTTTT. Amino acids: CASSQGWEKLFF.

The CDR3 loop is CASSYLTSRETQYF. DNA for the CDR3: TGTGCCAGCAGCTACCTGACTAGCAGGGAGACCCAGTACTTC. The chain joins TRBV5-6 to TRBJ2-5; 7 bases align to TRBD2. Trimming cost V 3 bases and J 5 bases; bases outside gene matches: 7. This CDR3 comprises 14 residues. Per germline, CDR1 SGHDT and CDR2 YYEEEE.

This clone was found many times. The CDR3 DNA follows: TGCGCCAGCAGCCCGGGACAGGGGCACCGGGGTGAGCAGTTCTTC. Translation: CASSPGQGHRGEQFF. The chain employs TRBV4-3 and TRBJ2-1, with 10 bases identical to TRBD1. V was clipped by 4 bases and J by 9 bases; unmatched bases: 9. The CDR3 runs to 15 residues. Germline V gene data show CDR1 as LGHNA and CDR2 as YSLEER.

The gene calls are TRBV6-6 and TRBJ2-3; D call uncertain. The germline V gene has CDR1 MNHNY and CDR2 SVGAGI (reference sequence). Trimming shortened V by 2 bases and J by 0 bases, and 6 bases separated the two germline ends. There are 14 residues in the CDR3. The CDR3 DNA reads TGTGCCAGCAGTTACCAGGACAGCACAGATACGCAGTATTTT. Its protein product is CASSYQDSTDTQYF.

This chain links TRBV18 with TRBJ2-5, with 8 nucleotides matching TRBD2. Germline assignment: CDR1 KGHSH and CDR2 LQKENI. The CDR3 sequence is 14 residues long. Trimming removed 6 bases from V and 2 bases from J; junction bases left unmatched: 5. CDR3: CASSRGGQQETQYF. CDR3 coding DNA: TGTGCCAGCTCCCGGGGGGGACAACAAGAGACCCAGTACTTC.

The rearrangement joins TRBV27 to TRBJ2-3, with 7 bases fitting TRBD2. Germline V gene sequence: CDR1 MNHEY, CDR2 SMNVEV (reference sequence). This CDR3 has 14 residues. J lost 2 bases, V lost 8 bases, and 7 bases had no gene match. This CDR3 is CASGSGTNTDTQYF. In DNA form, the CDR3 reads TGTGCCAGCGGTTCCGGGACTAACACAGATACGCAGTATTTT.

This clone has more than one count but fewer than ten. The genes are TRBV7-9 and TRBJ2-3; 9 nucleotides match TRBD1. V lost 6 bases and J lost 2; bases outside the gene matches: 3. The CDR3 extends over 14 amino acids. Germline V gene data show CDR1 as SEHNR and CDR2 as FQNEAQ (reference sequence). The CDR3 DNA sequence: TGTGCCAGCAGGTGGGACAGGGTCACAGATACGCAGTATTTT. It yields the protein CASRWDRVTDTQYF.

The V gene is TRBV7-2, the J gene TRBJ2-1; TRBD2 aligns across 10 bases. The V segment lost 4 bases and the J segment 7 bases; nucleotides outside the gene matches: 10. CDR1 and CDR2 (germline): SGHTA, FQGNSA. This CDR3 has 16 amino acids. CDR3 nucleotides: TGTGCCAGCAGCTCCATGGGTAGCGGGAGGATAAATGAGCAGTTCTTC. Its translation is CASSSMGSGRINEQFF.

This clone was counted many times. The V and J genes are TRBV18 and TRBJ2-1; no definite D call. The germline V gene encodes CDR1 KGHSH and CDR2 LQKENI. This CDR3 has 11 residues. Trimming left V 3 bases short and J 10 bases short, with 7 bases between. The CDR3, as DNA: TGTGCCAGCTCACCTACCGGGGAGCAGTTCTTC. Its translation: CASSPTGEQFF.

This clone occurred a few times. This rearrangement joins TRBV9 to TRBJ1-2; 10 positions agree with TRBD1. The CDR3 length is 17 residues. With V trimmed by 2 bases and J by 10 bases, 17 bases remained unmatched. Germline assignment: CDR1 SGDLS and CDR2 YYNGEE. This chain's CDR3 is CASSVSGTGATSGFYTF. The CDR3 nucleotides are TGTGCCAGCAGCGTTAGCGGGACAGGGGCTACCTCGGGCTTCTACACCTTC. Full variable domain (rest looked up from reference TRBV9 and TRBJ1-2): DSGVTQTPKHLITATGQRVTLRCSPRSGDLSVYWYQQSLDQGLQFLIQYYNGEERAKGNILERFSAQQFPDLHSELNLSSLELGDSALYFCASSVSGTGATSGFYTFGSGTRLTVV.

The chain has TRBV28 and TRBJ1-1; 7 bases fit TRBD1. CDR3 length: 14 residues. After removal of 4 bases from V and 4 bases from J, the junction contained 6 bases not matched to a gene. CDR1 and CDR2 from the germline V gene are MDHEN and SYDVKM. CDR3 bases: TGTGCCAGCAGTTCAAACAGGGGTGCCACTGAAGCTTTCTTT. Amino acids: CASSSNRGATEAFF.